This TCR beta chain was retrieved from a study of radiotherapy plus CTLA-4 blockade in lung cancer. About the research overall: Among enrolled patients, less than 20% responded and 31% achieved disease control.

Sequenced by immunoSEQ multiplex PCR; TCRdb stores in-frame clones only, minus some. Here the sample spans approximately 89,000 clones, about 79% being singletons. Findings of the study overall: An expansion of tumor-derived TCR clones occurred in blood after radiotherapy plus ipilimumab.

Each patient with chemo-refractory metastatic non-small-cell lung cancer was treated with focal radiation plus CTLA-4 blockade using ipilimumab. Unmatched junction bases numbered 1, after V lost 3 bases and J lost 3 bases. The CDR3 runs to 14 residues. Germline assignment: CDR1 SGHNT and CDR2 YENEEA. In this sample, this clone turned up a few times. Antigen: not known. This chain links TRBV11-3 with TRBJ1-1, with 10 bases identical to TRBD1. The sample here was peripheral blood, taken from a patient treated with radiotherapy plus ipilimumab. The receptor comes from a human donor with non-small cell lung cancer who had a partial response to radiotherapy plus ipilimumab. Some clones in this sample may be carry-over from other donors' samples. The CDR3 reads CASSLGTGDTEAFF. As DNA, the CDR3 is TGTGCCAGCAGCTTGGGGACAGGGGACACTGAAGCTTTCTTT.